Here is one TCR beta chain with its context. Antigen unknown. CDR3 length equals 15 residues. The germline V gene has CDR1 SGHTA and CDR2 FQGTGA. Trimming cost V 6 bases and J 2 bases; bases outside gene matches: 5. The sample originates from a study of breast tumors, draining lymph nodes, adjacent tissues. Findings and caveats of the study: Compared with basal-like, luminal-like tumors shared significantly more repertoire with nontumor tissue. Data only fit, rather than demonstrated, lymph node origin of most tumor T cells. Data fit most tumor T cells coming from lymph node, expanding in tumor.

TCRdb re-called the multiplex PCR reads through MiXCR, storing one row per CDR3 protein. The sample carries 11,000 or so distinct CDR3 sequences, about 50% recorded once. The clonotype was recovered from a female donor with breast cancer. Some clones in this sample may be carry-over from other donors' samples. V gene TRBV7-3 combines with J gene TRBJ2-3, with 10 bases matching TRBD2. The material sequenced was breast tumor tissue. The CDR3 region is CASSYSGGPTDTQYF. Written as DNA, the CDR3 is TGTGCCAGCAGTTATAGCGGGGGGCCCACAGATACGCAGTATTTT.